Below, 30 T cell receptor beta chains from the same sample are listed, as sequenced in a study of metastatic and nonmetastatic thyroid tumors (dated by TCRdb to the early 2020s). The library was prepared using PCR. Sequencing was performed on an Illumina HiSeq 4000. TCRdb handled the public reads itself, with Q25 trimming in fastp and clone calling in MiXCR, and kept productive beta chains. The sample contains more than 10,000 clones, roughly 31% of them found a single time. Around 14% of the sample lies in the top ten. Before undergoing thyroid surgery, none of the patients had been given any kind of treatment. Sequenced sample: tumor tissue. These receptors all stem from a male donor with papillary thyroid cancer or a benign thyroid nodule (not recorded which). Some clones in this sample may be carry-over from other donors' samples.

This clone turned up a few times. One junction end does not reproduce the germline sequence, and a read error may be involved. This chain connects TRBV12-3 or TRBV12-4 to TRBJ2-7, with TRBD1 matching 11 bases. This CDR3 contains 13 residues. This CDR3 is CASIGQGAYDQYF. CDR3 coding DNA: TGTGCCAGCATCGGACAGGGGGCCTACGATCAGTACTTC.

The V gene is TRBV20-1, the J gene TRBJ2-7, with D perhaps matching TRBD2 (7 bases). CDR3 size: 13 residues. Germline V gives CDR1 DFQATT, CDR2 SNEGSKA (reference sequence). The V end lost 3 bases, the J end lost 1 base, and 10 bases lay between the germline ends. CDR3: CSARGGRSYEQYF. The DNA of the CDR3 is TGCAGTGCTAGGGGGGGGCGGTCCTACGAGCAGTACTTC.

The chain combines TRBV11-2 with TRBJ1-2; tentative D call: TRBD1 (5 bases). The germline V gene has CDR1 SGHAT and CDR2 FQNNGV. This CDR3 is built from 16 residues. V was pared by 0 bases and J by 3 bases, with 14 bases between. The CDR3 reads CASSLDSAGNYYGYTF. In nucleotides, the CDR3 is TGTGCCAGCAGCTTAGATTCGGCAGGGAACTACTATGGCTACACCTTC. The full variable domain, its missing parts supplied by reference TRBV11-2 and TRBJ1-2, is EAGVAQSPRYKIIEKRQSVAFWCNPISGHATLYWYQQILGQGPKLLIQFQNNGVVDDSQLPKDRFSAERLKGVDSTLKIQPAKLEDSAVYLCASSLDSAGNYYGYTFGSGTRLTVV.

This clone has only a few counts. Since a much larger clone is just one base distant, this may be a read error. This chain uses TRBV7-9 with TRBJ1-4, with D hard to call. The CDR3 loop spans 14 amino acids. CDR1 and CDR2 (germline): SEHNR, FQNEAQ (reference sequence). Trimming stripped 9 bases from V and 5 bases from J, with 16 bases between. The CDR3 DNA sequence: TGTGCCAGTGCCGTATTGGGGTACAATGAAAAACTGTTTTTT. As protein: CASAVLGYNEKLFF.

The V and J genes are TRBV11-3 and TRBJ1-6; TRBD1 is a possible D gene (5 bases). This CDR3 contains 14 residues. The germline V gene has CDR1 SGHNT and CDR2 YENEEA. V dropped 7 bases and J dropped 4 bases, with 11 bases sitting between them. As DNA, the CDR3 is TGTGCCAGCACCCGGGACCCATATAATTCACCCCTCCACTTT. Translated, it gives CASTRDPYNSPLHF. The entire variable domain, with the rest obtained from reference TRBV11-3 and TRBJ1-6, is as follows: EAGVVQSPRYKIIEKKQPVAFWCNPISGHNTLYWYLQNLGQGPELLIRYENEEAVDDSQLPKDRFSAERLKGVDSTLKIQPAELGDSAVYLCASTRDPYNSPLHFGNGTRLTVT.

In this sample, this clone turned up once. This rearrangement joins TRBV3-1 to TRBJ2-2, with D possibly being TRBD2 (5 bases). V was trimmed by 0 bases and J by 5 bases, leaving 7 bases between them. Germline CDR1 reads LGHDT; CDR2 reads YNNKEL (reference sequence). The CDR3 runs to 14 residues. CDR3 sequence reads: CASSQDGGTGELFF. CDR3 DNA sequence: TGTGCCAGCAGCCAAGATGGCGGGACCGGGGAGCTGTTTTTT. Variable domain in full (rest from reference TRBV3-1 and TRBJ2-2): DTAVSQTPKYLVTQMGNDKSIKCEQNLGHDTMYWYKQDSKKFLKIMFSYNNKELIINETVPNRFSPKSPDKAHLNLHINSLELGDSAVYFCASSQDGGTGELFFGEGSRLTVL.

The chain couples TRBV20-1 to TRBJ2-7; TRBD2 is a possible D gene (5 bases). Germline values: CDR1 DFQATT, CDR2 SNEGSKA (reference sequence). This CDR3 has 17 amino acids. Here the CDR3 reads CCARDVGPRAALYEQYV. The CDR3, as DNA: TGCTGTGCTAGAGATGTAGGGCCGAGAGCGGCGCTCTACGAGCAGTACGTC.

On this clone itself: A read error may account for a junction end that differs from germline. This chain's CDR3 is CASRSGFVLGQPQHF. In DNA form, the CDR3 reads TGTGCCAGTAGATCTGGGTTTGTTCTAGGTCAGCCTCAGCATTTT. The chain links TRBV2 to TRBJ1-5, with D unclear. CDR1 is SNHLY and CDR2 is FYNNEI in the germline V gene. The length of the CDR3 is 15 residues.

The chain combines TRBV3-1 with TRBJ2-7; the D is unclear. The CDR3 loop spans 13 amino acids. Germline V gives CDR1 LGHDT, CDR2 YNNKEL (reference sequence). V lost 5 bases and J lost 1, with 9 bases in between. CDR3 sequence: CASSSDGSYEQYF. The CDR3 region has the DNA TGTGCCAGCAGCTCTGACGGGTCCTACGAGCAGTACTTC.

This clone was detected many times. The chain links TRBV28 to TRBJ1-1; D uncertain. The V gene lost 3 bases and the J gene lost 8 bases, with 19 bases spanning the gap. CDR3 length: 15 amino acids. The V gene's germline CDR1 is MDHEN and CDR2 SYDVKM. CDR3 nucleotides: TGTGCCAGCAGTTTCAACGGGCCAAGTAAGACCGAAGCTTTCTTT. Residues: CASSFNGPSKTEAFF.

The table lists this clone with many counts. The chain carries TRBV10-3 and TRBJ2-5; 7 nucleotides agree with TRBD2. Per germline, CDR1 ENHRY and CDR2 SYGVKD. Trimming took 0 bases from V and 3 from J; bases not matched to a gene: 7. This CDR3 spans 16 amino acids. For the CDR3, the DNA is TGTGCCATCAGTGAGTCGAACCGGGCGGGGGAAGAGACCCAGTACTTC. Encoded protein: CAISESNRAGEETQYF.

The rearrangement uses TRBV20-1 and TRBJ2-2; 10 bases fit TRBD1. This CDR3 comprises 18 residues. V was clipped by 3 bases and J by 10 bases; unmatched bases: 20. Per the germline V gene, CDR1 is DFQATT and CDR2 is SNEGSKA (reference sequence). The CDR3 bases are TGCAGTGCTAGCCCCGCACTAGGACAGGGGGGTGAATCCGTGGAGCTGTTTTTT. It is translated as CSASPALGQGGESVELFF.

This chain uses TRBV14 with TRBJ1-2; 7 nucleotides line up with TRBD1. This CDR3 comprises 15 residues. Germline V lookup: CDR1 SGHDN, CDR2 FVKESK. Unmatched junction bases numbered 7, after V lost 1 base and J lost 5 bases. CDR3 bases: TGTGCCAGCAGCCAAGTTGGGGGACAGAGTTATGGCTACACCTTC. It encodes CASSQVGGQSYGYTF.

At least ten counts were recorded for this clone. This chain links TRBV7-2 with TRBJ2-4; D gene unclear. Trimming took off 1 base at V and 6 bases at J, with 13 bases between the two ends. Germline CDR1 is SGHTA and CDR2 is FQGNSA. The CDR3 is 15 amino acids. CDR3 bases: TGTGCCAGCAGCTTAGATTCTGCGCCGGGAAACATTCAGTACTTC. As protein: CASSLDSAPGNIQYF.

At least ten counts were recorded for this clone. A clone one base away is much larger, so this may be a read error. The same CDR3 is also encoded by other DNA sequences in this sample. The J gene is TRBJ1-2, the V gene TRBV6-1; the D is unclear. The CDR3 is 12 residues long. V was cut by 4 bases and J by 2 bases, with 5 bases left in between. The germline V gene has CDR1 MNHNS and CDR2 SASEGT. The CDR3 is CASSVVNYGYTF. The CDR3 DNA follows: TGTGCCAGCAGTGTGGTCAACTATGGCTACACCTTC.

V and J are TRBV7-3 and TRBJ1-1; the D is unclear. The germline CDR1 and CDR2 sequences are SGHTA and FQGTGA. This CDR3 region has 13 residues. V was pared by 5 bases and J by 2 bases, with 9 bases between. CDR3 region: CASSELVNTEAFF. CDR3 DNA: TGTGCCAGCAGCGAATTGGTAAACACTGAAGCTTTCTTT.

The CDR3 here is CASSLSPGAFNEQYF. The DNA for the CDR3 is TGCGCCAGCAGCTTGTCCCCGGGGGCGTTCAACGAGCAGTACTTC. The chain links TRBV5-1 to TRBJ2-7; perhaps D is TRBD1 or TRBD2 (6 bases each). Looked up from germline, CDR1 is SGHRS and CDR2 is YFSETQ. CDR3 size: 15 residues. Deletions cut 1 base from V and 5 bases from J, with 16 bases between.

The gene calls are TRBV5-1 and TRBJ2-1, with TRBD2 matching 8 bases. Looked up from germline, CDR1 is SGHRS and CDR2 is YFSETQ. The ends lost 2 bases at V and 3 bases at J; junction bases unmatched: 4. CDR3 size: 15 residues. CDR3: CASSLAGADYNEQFF. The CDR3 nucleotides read TGCGCCAGCAGCTTAGCGGGAGCGGACTACAATGAGCAGTTCTTC.

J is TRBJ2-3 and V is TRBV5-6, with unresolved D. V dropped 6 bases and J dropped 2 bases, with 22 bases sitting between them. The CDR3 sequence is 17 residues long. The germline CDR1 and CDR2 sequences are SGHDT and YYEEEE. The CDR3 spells CASTCGASLRFTDTQYF. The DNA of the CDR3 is TGTGCCAGCACCTGTGGCGCGAGTTTGCGGTTCACAGATACGCAGTATTTT.

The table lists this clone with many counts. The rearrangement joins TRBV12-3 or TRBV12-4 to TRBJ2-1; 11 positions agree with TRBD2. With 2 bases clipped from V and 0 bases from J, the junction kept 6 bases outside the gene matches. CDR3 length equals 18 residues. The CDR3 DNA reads TGTGCCAGCAGTTTACGGATTAGCGGGAGGGCCTCCTACAATGAGCAGTTCTTC. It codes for CASSLRISGRASYNEQFF.

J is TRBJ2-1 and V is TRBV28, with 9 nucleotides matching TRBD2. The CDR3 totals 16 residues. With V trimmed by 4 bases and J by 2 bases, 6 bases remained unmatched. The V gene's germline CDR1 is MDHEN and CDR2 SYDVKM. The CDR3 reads CASSSPTSGTYNEQFF. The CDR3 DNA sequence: TGTGCCAGCAGTTCCCCGACTAGCGGTACCTACAATGAGCAGTTCTTC.

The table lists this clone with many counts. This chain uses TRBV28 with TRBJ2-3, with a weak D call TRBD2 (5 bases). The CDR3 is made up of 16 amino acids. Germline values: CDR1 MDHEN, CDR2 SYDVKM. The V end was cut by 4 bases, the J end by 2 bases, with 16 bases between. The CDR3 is CASSSRGGTYTDTQYF. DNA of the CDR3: TGTGCCAGCAGTTCTCGCGGAGGTACTTACACAGATACGCAGTATTTT.

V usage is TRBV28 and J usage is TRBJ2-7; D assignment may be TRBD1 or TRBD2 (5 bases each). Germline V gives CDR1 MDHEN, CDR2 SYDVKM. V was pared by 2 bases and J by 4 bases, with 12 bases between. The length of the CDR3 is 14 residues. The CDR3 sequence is CASSLPGPHYEQYF. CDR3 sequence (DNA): TGTGCCAGCAGTTTACCGGGACCCCATTACGAGCAGTACTTC.

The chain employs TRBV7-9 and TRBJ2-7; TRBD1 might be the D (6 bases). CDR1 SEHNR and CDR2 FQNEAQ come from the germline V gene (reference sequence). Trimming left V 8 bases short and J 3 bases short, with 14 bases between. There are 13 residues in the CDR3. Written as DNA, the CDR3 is TGTGCCAGCTCGGGACAAGTGGGCTACGAGCAGTACTTC. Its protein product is CASSGQVGYEQYF.

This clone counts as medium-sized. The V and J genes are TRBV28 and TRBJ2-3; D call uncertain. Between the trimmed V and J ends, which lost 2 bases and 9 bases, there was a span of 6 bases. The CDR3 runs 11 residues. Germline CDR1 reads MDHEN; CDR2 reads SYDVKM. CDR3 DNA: TGTGCCAGCAGTTTAGTGGAGACGCAGTATTTT. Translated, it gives CASSLVETQYF. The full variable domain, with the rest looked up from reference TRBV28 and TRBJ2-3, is DVKVTQSSRYLVKRTGEKVFLECVQDMDHENMFWYRQDPGLGLRLIYFSYDVKMKEKGDIPEGYSVSREKKERFSLILESASTNQTSMYLCASSLVETQYFGPGTRLTVL.

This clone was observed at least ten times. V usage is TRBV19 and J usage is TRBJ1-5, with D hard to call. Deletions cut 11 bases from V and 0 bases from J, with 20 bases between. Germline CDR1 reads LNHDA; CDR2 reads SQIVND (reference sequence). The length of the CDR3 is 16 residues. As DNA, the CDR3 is TGTGCCTCGAAAAATGAGGGAACTTATAGCAATCAGCCCCAGCATTTT. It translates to CASKNEGTYSNQPQHF.

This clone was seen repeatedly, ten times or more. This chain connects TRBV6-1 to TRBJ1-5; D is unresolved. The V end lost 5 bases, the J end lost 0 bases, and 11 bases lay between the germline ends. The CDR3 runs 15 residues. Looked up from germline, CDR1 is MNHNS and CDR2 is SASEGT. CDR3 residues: CASSPDGYSNQPQHF. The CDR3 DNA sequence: TGTGCCAGCAGTCCGGACGGTTATAGCAATCAGCCCCAGCATTTT.

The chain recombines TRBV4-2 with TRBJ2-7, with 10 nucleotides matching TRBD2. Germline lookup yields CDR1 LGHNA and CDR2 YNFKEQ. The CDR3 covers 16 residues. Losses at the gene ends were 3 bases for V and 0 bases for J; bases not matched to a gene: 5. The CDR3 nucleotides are TGTGCCAGCAGCCAGGAGATAGCGGGGGGCTCCTACGAGCAGTACTTC. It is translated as CASSQEIAGGSYEQYF.

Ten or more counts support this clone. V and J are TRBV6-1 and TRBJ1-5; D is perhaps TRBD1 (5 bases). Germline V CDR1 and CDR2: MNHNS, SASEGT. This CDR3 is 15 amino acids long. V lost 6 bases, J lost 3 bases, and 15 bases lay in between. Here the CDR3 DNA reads TGTGCCAGCAGCCGGAAGGGGTTTGACAATCAGCCCCAGCATTTT. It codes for CASSRKGFDNQPQHF.

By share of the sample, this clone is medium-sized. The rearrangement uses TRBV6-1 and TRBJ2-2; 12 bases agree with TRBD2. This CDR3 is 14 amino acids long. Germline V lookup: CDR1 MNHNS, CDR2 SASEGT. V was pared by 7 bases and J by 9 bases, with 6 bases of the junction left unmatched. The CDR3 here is CASTLAGGRRELFF. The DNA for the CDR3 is TGTGCCAGCACCCTAGCGGGAGGGCGGAGGGAGCTGTTTTTT.